Here is one TCR beta chain with its context. Its antigen is still unknown. The data originate from a study of CD8 T cells in Susac syndrome. Findings and limits, study-wide: No clonal expansion appeared among CD4+ T cells in Susac patients.

The germline V gene encodes CDR1 LGHDT and CDR2 YNNKEL (reference sequence). Trimming shortened V by 0 bases and J by 3 bases, and 3 bases separated the two germline ends. The length of the CDR3 is 13 residues. Sequencing targeted TCR beta in T cells from blood (CD8+ and CD4+). An input of about 0.45 to 1 ug of RNA was subjected to reverse transcription using random hexamers. TCRdb called the immunoSEQ multiplex PCR reads again in MiXCR, with one record for every CDR3 protein. The sample yields some 170,000 distinct CDR3 sequences, about 95% seen once. The clonotype originates from a human donor with Susac syndrome. The rearrangement links TRBV3-1 to TRBJ1-5; D not resolved. Sequenced input: CD4+ T cells from PBMCs. The CDR3 is CASSQDPNQPQHF. In nucleotides, the CDR3 is TGTGCCAGCAGCCAAGATCCCAATCAGCCCCAGCATTTT.